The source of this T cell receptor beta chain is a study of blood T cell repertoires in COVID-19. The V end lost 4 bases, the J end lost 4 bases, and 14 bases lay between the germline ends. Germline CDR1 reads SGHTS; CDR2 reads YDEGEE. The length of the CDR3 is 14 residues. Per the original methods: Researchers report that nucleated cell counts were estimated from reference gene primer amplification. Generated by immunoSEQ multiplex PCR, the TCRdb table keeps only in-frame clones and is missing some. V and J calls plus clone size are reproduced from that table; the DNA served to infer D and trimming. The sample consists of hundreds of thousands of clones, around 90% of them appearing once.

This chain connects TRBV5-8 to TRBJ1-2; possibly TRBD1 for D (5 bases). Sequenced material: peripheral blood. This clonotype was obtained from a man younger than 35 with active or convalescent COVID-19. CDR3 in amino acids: CASSPDMLVYGYTF. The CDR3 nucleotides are TGTGCCAGCAGCCCGGACATGCTAGTCTATGGCTACACCTTC.